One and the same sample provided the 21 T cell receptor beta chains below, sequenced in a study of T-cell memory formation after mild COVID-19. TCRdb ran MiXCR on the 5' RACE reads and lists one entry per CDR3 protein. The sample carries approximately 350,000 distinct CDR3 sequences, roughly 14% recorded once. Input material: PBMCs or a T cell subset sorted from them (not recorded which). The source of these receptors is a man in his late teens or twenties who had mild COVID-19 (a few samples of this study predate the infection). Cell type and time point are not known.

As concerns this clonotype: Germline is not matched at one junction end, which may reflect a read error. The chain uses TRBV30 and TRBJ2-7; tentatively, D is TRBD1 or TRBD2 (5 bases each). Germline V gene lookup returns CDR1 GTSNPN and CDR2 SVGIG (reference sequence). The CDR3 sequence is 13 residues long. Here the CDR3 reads CARSLGVSYEQYF. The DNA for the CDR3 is TGTGCCCGGAGTTTGGGGGTGTCGTACGAGCAGTACTTC.

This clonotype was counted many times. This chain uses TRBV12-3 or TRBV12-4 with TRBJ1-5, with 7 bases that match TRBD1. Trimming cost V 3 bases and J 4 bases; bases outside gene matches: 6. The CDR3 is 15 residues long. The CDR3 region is CASSFRTGRNQPQHF. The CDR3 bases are TGTGCCAGCAGTTTTAGGACAGGTCGAAATCAGCCCCAGCATTTT.

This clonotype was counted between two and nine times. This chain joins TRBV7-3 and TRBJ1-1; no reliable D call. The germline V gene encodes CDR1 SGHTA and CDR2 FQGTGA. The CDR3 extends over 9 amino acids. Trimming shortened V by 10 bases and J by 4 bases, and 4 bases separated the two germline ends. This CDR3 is CAILTEAFF. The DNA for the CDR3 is TGTGCCATTCTCACTGAAGCTTTCTTT.

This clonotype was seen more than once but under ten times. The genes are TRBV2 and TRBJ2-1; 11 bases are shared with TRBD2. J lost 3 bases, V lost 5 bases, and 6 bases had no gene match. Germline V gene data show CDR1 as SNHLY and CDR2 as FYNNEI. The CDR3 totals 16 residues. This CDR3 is CASSWLTSGDYNEQFF. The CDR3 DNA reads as TGTGCCAGCAGTTGGCTGACTAGCGGGGACTACAATGAGCAGTTCTTC.

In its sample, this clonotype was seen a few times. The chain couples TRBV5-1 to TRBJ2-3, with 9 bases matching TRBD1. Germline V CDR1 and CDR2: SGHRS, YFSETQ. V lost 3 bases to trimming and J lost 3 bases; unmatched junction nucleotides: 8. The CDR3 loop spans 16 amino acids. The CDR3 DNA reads TGCGCCAGCAGCTCTGAGGCAGGACAGGGGACAGATACGCAGTATTTT. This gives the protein CASSSEAGQGTDTQYF. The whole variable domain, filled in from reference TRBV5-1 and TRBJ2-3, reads KAGVTQTPRYLIKTRGQQVTLSCSPISGHRSVSWYQQTPGQGLQFLFEYFSETQRNKGNFPGRFSGRQFSNSRSEMNVSTLELGDSALYLCASSSEAGQGTDTQYFGPGTRLTVL.

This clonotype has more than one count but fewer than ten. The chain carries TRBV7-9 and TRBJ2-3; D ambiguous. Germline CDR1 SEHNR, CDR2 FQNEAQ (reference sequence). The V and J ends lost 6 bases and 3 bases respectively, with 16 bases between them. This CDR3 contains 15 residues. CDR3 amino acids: CASSPTRGATDTQYF. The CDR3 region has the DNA TGTGCCAGCAGTCCAACGAGAGGAGCGACAGATACGCAGTATTTT.

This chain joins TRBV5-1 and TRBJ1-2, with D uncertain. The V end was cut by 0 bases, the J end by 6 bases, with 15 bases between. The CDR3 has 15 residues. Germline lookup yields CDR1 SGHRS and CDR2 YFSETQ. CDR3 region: CASSLGGASLNGYTF. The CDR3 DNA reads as TGCGCCAGCAGCTTGGGGGGAGCGTCACTCAATGGCTACACCTTC.

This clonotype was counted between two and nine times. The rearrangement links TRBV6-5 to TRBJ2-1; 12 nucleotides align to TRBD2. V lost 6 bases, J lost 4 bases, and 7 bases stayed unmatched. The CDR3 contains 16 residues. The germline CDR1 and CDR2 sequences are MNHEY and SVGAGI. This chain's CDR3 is CASSHAGTSGYNEQFF. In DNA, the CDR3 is TGTGCCAGCAGCCACGCCGGGACTAGCGGGTACAATGAGCAGTTCTTC.

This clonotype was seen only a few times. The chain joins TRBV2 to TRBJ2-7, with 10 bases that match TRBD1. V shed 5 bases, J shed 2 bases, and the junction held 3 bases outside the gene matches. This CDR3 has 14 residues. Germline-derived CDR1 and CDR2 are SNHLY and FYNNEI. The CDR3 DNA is TGTGCCAGCAGTAGGGACAGGGGACCCTACGAGCAGTACGTC. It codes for CASSRDRGPYEQYV.

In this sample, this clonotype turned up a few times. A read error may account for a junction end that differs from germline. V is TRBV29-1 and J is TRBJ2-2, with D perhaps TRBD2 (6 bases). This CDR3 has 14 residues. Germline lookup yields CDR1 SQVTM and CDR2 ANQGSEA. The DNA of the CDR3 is TGCAGCGTAGAAGGCGGGGCTGGCACCGGGGAGCTGTTTTTT. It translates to CSVEGGAGTGELFF.

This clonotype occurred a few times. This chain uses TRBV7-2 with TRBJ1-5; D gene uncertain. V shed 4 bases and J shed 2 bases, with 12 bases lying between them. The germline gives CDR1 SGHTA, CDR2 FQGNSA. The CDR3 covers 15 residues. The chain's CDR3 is CASSSSPRGNQPQHF. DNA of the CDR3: TGTGCCAGCAGCTCCTCCCCACGAGGCAATCAGCCCCAGCATTTT.

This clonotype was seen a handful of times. CDR3 nucleotide sequence: TGTGCCACCAGCAGAGCCCACGAGGGGAAGCCCCAGCATTTT. This codes for CATSRAHEGKPQHF. The chain links TRBV15 to TRBJ1-5; TRBD1 might be the D (5 bases). Deletions cut 1 base from V and 8 bases from J, with 12 bases between. Germline-derived CDR1 and CDR2 are LNHNV and YYDKDF (reference sequence). The CDR3 contains 14 residues.

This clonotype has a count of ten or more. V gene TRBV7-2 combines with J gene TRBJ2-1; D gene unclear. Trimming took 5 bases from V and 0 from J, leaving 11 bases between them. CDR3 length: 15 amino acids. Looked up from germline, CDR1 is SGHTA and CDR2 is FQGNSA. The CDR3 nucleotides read TGTGCCAGCAGCCCCTTCAAAGGCTCCTACAATGAGCAGTTCTTC. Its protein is CASSPFKGSYNEQFF.

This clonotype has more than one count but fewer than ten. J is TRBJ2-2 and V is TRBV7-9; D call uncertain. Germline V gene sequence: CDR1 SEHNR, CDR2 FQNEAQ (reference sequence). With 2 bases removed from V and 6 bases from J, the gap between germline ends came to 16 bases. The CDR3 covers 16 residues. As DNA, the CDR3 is TGTGCCAGCAGCTTACCTAGGGCAGCCTACGCCGGGGAGCTGTTTTTT. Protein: CASSLPRAAYAGELFF.

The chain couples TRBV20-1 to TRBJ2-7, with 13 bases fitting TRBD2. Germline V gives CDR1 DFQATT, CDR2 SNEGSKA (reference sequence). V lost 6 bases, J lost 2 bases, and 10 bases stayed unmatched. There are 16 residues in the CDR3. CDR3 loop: CSAIPGLAGRPYEQYF. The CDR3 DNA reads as TGCAGTGCCATCCCGGGACTAGCGGGGAGACCCTACGAGCAGTACTTC.

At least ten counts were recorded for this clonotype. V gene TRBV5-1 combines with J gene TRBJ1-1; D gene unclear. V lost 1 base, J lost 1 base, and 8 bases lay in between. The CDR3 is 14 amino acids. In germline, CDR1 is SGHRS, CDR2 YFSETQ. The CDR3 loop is CASSLRRGNTEAFF. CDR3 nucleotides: TGCGCCAGCAGCTTGAGGCGAGGGAACACTGAAGCTTTCTTT.

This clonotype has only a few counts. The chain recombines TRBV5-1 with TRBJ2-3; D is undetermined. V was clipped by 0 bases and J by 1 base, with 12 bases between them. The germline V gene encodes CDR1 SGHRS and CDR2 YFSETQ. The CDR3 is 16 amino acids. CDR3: CASSLVDGFRTDTQYF. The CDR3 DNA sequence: TGCGCCAGCAGCTTGGTAGATGGTTTTCGCACAGATACGCAGTATTTT.

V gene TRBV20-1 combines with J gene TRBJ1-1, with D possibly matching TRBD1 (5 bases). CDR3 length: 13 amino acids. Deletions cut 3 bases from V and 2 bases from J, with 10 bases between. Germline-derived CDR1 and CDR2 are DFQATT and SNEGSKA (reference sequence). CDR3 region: CSARLQGNTEAFF. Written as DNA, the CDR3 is TGCAGTGCTAGGCTCCAGGGAAACACTGAAGCTTTCTTT.

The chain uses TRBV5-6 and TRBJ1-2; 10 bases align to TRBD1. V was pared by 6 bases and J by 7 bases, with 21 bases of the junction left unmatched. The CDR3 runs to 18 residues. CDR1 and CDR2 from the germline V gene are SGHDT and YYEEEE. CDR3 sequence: CASTQTGGTGAMEFGYTF. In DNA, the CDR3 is TGTGCCAGCACCCAAACCGGCGGGACAGGGGCGATGGAGTTTGGCTACACCTTC.

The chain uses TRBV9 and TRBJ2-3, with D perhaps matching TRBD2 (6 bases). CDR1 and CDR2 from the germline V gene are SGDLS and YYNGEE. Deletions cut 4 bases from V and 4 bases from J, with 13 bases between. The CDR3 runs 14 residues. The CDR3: CASSPRRVSDTQYF. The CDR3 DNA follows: TGTGCCAGCAGCCCCCGGAGGGTGTCAGATACGCAGTATTTT. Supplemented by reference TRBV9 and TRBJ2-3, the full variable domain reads DSGVTQTPKHLITATGQRVTLRCSPRSGDLSVYWYQQSLDQGLQFLIQYYNGEERAKGNILERFSAQQFPDLHSELNLSSLELGDSALYFCASSPRRVSDTQYFGPGTRLTVL.

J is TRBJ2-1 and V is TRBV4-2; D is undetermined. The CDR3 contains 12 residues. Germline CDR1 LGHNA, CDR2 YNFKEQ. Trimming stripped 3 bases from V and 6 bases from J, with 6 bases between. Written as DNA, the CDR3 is TGTGCCAGCAGCCAGGGAAGCAATGAGCAGTTCTTC. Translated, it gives CASSQGSNEQFF.